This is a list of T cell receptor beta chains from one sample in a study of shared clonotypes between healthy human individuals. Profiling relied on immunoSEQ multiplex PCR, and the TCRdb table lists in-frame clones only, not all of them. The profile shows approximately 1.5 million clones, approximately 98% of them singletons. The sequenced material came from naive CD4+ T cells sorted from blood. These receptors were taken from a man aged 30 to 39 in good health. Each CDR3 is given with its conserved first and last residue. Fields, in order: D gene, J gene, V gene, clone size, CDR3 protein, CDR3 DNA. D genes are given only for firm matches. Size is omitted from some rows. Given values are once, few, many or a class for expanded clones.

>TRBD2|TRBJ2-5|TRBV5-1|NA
CASSRGTSGSQETQYF
TGCGCCAGCAGCCGCGGGACTAGCGGGAGTCAAGAGACCCAGTACTTC
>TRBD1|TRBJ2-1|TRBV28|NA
CASSTWTGMGYNEQFF
TGTGCCAGCAGTACCTGGACAGGGATGGGCTACAATGAGCAGTTCTTC
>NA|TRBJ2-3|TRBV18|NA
CASSPQAGGGTDTQYF
TGTGCCAGCTCACCCCAGGCTGGAGGAGGCACAGATACGCAGTATTTT
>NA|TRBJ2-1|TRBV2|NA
CASSLKLGGGEQFF
TGTGCCAGCAGTCTAAAGCTAGGGGGGGGTGAGCAGTTCTTC
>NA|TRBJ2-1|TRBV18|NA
CASSPGGTEFF
TGTGCCAGCTCACCGGGCGGGACGGAGTTCTTC
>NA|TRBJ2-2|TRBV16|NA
CASSQSQGSGELFF
TGTGCCAGCAGCCAATCACAGGGCTCCGGGGAGCTGTTTTTT
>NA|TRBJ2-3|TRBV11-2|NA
CASSYTTDTQYF
TGTGCCAGCAGCTACACCACAGATACGCAGTATTTT
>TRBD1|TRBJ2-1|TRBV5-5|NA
CASSHWTGSNEQFF
TGTGCCAGCAGCCACTGGACAGGGTCCAACGAGCAGTTCTTC
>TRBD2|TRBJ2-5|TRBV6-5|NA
CASSYSRLAGETQYF
TGTGCCAGCAGTTACTCCCGACTAGCGGGAGAGACCCAGTACTTC
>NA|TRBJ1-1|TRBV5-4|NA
CASSWPGPRAEAFF
TGTGCCAGCAGCTGGCCGGGGCCCAGGGCTGAAGCTTTCTTT
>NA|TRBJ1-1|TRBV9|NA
CASSVVAGAEAFF
TGTGCCAGCAGCGTAGTTGCAGGCGCTGAAGCTTTCTTT
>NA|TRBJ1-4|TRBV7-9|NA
CASGTLGEKLFF
TGTGCCAGCGGGACGTTAGGTGAAAAACTGTTTTTT
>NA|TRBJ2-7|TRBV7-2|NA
CASSLEGRVAQTYEQYF
TGTGCCAGCAGCTTAGAGGGTAGGGTAGCCCAAACCTACGAGCAGTACTTC
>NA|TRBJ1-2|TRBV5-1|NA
CASSPEGHQGNRGYTF
TGCGCCAGCAGCCCTGAGGGACACCAGGGGAATCGGGGCTACACCTTC
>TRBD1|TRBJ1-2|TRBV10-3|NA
CAISESKGAGGYTF
TGTGCCATCAGTGAGTCGAAGGGGGCGGGAGGCTACACCTTC
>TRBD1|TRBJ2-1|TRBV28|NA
CASSPGQGYNEQFF
TGTGCCAGCAGTCCCGGACAGGGATACAATGAGCAGTTCTTC
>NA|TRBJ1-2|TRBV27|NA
CASSLLANYGYTF
TGTGCCAGCAGTTTATTAGCTAACTATGGCTACACCTTC
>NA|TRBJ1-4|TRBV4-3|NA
CASSPLGGEREKLFF
TGCGCCAGCAGCCCGTTGGGGGGTGAGAGGGAAAAACTGTTTTTT
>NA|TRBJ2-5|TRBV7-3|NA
CASSLTAVEETQYF
TGTGCCAGCAGCTTAACTGCGGTTGAAGAGACCCAGTACTTC
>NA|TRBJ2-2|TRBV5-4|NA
CASSLGFRTEKNTGELFF
TGTGCCAGCAGCTTGGGCTTCCGGACAGAAAAGAACACCGGGGAGCTGTTTTTT
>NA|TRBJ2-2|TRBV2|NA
CASSEVGTGELFF
TGTGCCAGCAGTGAAGTAGGCACCGGGGAGCTGTTTTTT
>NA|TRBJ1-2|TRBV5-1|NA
CATPREGGNRDIRYTF
TGCGCCACCCCGAGGGAGGGGGGGAATAGGGATATTCGCTACACCTTC
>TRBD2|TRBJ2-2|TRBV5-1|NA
CASSHGLAGGGSTGELFF
TGCGCCAGCAGTCACGGACTAGCGGGAGGCGGGTCCACCGGGGAGCTGTTTTTT
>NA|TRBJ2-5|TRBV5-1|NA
CASSLLGAQETQYF
TGCGCCAGCAGCCTGCTAGGTGCCCAAGAGACCCAGTACTTC
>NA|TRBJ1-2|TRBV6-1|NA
CASSVGRYGYTF
TGTGCCAGCAGTGTTGGTCGCTATGGCTACACCTTC
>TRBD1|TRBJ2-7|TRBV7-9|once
CASSLGQGNSYEQYF
TGTGCCAGCAGCTTAGGACAGGGGAACTCCTACGAGCAGTACTTC
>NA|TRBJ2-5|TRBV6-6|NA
CASSTGETQYF
TGTGCCAGCAGCACGGGGGAGACCCAGTACTTC
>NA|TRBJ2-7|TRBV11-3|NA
CASSLVLGGEQYF
TGTGCCAGCAGCTTAGTTTTAGGGGGAGAGCAGTACTTC
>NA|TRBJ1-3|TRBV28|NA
CASVPGSDRSGNTIYF
TGTGCCAGCGTCCCGGGGTCCGACCGCTCTGGAAACACCATATATTTT
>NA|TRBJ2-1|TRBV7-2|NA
CASSLVGGSGEQFF
TGTGCCAGCAGCTTAGTCGGGGGTAGCGGCGAGCAGTTCTTC
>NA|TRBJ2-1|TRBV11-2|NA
CASSLDPAYNEQFF
TGTGCCAGCAGCTTAGACCCAGCTTACAATGAGCAGTTCTTC
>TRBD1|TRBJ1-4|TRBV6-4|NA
CASSPTGGMEKLFF
TGTGCCAGCAGTCCGACAGGGGGAATGGAAAAACTGTTTTTT
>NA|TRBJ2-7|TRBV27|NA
CASSLSQQGNEQYF
TGTGCCAGCAGTTTATCGCAGCAGGGGAACGAGCAGTACTTC
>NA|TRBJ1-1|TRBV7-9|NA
CASSSLGGSGGAIGEAFF
TGTGCCAGCAGCTCCTTAGGCGGTAGTGGGGGGGCGATAGGTGAAGCTTTCTTT
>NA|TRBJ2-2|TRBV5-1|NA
CASSPRPRPTGELFF
TGCGCCAGCAGCCCGAGACCTAGGCCCACCGGGGAGCTGTTTTTT
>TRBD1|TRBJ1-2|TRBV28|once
CASSSGQGSGYTF
TGTGCCAGCAGTTCGGGACAGGGTTCGGGCTACACCTTC
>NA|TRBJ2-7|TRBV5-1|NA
CASSPGQHSMPYYEQYF
TGCGCCAGCAGCCCCGGACAGCATTCCATGCCTTACTACGAGCAGTACTTC
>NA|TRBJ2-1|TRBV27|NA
CASSPTRFSDRNEQFF
TGTGCCAGCAGTCCCACCAGATTTTCCGACCGCAATGAGCAGTTCTTC